This T cell receptor beta chain was observed in a study of cytomegalovirus exposure and HLA in healthy donors. Study findings and constraints: V segments that were indistinguishable, TRBV6-2 and TRBV6-3 among them, were omitted from analysis. High specificity and sensitivity for cytomegalovirus status were reported for the classifier.

The study ran its PCR with 60 Vbeta and 13 Jbeta primers. This table comes from immunoSEQ multiplex PCR, and its TCRdb copy is limited to in-frame clones, with some not included. The sample has more than 95,000 clones; about three quarters are singletons. Donors had nominal health at sampling but likely had unrecorded immune exposures. On this clone: Its antigen is not known.

The CDR3 length is 17 residues. The germline V gene has CDR1 SEHNR and CDR2 FQNEAQ (reference sequence). J gave up 5 bases and V 3 bases, and 15 bases lay outside the gene matches. Material: PBMCs. The sequence came from a man aged 50 or older in good health and CMV-seronegative. This chain joins TRBV7-9 and TRBJ1-2; 7 positions match TRBD1. Written as DNA, the CDR3 is TGTGCCAGCAGCTTTATAGGGTTACAGGGGAATATATATGGCTACACCTTC. Its protein is CASSFIGLQGNIYGYTF.